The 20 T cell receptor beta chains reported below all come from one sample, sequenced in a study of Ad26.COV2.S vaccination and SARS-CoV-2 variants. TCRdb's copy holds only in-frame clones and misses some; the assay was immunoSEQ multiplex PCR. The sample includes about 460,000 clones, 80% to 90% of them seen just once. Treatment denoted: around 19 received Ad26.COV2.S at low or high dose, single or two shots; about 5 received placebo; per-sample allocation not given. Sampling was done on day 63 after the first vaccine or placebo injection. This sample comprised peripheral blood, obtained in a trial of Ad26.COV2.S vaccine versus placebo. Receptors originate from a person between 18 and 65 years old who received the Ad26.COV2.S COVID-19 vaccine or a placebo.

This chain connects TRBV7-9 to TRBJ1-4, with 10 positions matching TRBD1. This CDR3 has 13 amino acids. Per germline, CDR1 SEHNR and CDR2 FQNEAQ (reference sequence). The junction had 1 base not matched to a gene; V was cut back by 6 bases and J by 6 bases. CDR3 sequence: CASRTGGDEKLFF. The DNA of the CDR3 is TGTGCCAGCAGGACAGGGGGCGATGAAAAACTGTTTTTT.

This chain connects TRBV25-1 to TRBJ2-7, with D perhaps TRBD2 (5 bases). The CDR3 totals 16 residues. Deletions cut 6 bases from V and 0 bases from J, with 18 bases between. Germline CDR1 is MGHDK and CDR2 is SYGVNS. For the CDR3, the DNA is TGTGCCAGCAGATATGTGGTAGCGAAAAGCTCCTACGAGCAGTACTTC. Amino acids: CASRYVVAKSSYEQYF.

The CDR3 DNA reads TGTGCCAGTAGTCTCTCCGGGACGTACGGAAACACCATATATTTT. This gives the protein CASSLSGTYGNTIYF. The chain carries TRBV19 and TRBJ1-3, with D possibly being TRBD1 (5 bases). The V gene lost 5 bases and the J gene lost 4 bases, with 15 bases spanning the gap. Germline CDR1 is LNHDA and CDR2 is SQIVND (reference sequence). The CDR3 runs 15 residues.

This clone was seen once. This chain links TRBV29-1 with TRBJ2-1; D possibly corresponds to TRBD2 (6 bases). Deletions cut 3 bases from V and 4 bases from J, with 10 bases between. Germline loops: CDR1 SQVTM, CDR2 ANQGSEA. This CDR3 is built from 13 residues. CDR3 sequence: CSVDSGVYNEQFF. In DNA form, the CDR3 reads TGCAGCGTTGATAGCGGAGTTTACAATGAGCAGTTCTTC.

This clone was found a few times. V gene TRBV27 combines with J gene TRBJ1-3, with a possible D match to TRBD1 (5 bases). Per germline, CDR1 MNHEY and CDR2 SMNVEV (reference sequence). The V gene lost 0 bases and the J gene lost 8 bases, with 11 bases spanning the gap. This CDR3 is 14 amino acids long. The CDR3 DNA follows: TGTGCCAGCAGTTTATCGGGACCCCCAGACACCATATATTTT. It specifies CASSLSGPPDTIYF.

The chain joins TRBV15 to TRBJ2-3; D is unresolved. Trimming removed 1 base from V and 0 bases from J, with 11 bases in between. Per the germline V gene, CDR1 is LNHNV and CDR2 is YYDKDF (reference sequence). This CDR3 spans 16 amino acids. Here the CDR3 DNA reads TGTGCCACCAGCAGAGTCGCGACAACTAGCACAGATACGCAGTATTTT. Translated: CATSRVATTSTDTQYF.

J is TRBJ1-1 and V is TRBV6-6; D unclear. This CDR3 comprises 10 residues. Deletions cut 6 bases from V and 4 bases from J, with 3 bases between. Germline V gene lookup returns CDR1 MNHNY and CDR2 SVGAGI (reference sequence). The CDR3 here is CASRGTEAFF. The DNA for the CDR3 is TGTGCCAGCAGAGGCACTGAAGCTTTCTTT.

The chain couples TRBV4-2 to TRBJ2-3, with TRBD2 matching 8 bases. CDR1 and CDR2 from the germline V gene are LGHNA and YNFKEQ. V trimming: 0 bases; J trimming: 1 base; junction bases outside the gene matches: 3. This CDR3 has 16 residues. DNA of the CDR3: TGTGCCAGCAGCCAAGAAGGGCGGGGGGGCACAGATACGCAGTATTTT. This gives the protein CASSQEGRGGTDTQYF.

CDR3 nucleotide sequence: TGTGCCACCAGTGGCGGGGCGGGCTCGGGCTATGGCTACACCTTC. It encodes CATSGGAGSGYGYTF. The chain employs TRBV24-1 and TRBJ1-2; D may be TRBD1 (5 bases). V lost 5 bases and J lost 4, with 16 bases in between. CDR1 KGHDR and CDR2 SFDVKD come from the germline V gene. There are 15 residues in the CDR3.

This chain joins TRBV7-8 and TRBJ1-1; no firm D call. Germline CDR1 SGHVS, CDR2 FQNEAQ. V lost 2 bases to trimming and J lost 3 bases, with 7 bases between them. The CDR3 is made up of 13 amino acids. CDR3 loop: CASSLMQDTEAFF. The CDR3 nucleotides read TGTGCCAGCAGCTTAATGCAGGACACTGAAGCTTTCTTT.

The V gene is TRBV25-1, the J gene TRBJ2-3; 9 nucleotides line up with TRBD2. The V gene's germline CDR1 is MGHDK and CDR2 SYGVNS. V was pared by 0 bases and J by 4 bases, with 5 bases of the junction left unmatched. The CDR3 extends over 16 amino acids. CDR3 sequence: CASSEYAGGRADTQYF. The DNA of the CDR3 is TGTGCCAGCAGTGAATATGCGGGGGGGCGGGCAGATACGCAGTATTTT.

Here the CDR3 DNA reads TGTGCCTGGAGTAACGGGCTATCCGCGGGACAGACCTACACCTTC. Protein product: CAWSNGLSAGQTYTF. This chain uses TRBV30 with TRBJ1-2, with TRBD1 matching over 7 bases. Unmatched junction bases numbered 16, after V lost 2 bases and J lost 10 bases. The CDR3 has 15 amino acids. Looked up from germline, CDR1 is GTSNPN and CDR2 is SVGIG (reference sequence).

The DNA for the CDR3 is TGTGCCAGCAGCTTGACCTGGACTAGCGGGAGATCCGGGGAGCTGTTTTTT. Protein: CASSLTWTSGRSGELFF. The chain is built from TRBV7-2 and TRBJ2-2; 13 bases map to TRBD2. Trimming took 3 bases from V and 6 from J; bases not matched to a gene: 7. Looked up from germline, CDR1 is SGHTA and CDR2 is FQGNSA. CDR3 length equals 17 residues. The whole variable domain, filled in from reference TRBV7-2 and TRBJ2-2, reads GAGVSQSPSNKVTEKGKDVELRCDPISGHTALYWYRQSLGQGLEFLIYFQGNSAPDKSGLPSDRFSAERTGGSVSTLTIQRTQQEDSAVYLCASSLTWTSGRSGELFFGEGSRLTVL.

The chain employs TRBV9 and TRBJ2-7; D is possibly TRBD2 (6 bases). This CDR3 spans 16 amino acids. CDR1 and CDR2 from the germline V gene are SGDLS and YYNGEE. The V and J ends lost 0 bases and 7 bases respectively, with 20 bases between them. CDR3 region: CASSVALASDTGEQYF. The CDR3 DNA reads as TGTGCCAGCAGCGTAGCTCTAGCTAGCGATACTGGAGAGCAGTACTTC.

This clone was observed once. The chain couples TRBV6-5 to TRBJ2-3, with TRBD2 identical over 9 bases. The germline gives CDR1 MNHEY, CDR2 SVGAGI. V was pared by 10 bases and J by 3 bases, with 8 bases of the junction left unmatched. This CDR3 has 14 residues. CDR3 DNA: TGTGCCACCAAAGCGGGAGGCGGTACAGATACGCAGTATTTT. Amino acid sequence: CATKAGGGTDTQYF.

The CDR3 is CASSARQYQETQYF. CDR3 nucleotide sequence: TGCGCCAGCAGCGCCCGACAGTACCAAGAGACCCAGTACTTC. The V gene is TRBV5-1, the J gene TRBJ2-5; weak D call: TRBD1 (5 bases). The CDR3 sequence is 14 residues long. CDR1 is SGHRS, CDR2 YFSETQ, per germline. Trimming removed 4 bases from V and 0 bases from J, with 10 bases in between.

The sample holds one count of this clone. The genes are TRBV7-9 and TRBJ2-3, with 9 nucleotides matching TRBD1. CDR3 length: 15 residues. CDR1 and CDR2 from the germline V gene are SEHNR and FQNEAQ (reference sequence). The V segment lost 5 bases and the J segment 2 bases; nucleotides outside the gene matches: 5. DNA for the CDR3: TGTGCCAGCAGCACAACAGGGGGCGTCACAGATACGCAGTATTTT. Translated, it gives CASSTTGGVTDTQYF.

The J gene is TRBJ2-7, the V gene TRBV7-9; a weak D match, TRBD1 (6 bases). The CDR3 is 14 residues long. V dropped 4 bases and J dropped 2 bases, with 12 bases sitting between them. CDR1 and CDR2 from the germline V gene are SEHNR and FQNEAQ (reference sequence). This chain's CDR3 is CASSSQDRTYEQYF. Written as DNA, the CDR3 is TGTGCCAGCAGCTCCCAGGACAGAACCTACGAGCAGTACTTC.

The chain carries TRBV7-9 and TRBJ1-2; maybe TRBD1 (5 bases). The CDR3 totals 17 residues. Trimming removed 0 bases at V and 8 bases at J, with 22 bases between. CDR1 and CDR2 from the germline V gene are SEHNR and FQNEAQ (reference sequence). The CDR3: CASSLASPNGGIEGYTF. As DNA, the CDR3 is TGTGCCAGCAGCTTAGCCTCCCCCAATGGGGGTATAGAAGGCTACACCTTC.

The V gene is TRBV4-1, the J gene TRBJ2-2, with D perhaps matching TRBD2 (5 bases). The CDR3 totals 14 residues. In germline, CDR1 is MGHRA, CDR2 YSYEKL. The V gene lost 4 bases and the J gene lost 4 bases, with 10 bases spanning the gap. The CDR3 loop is CASSREFFTGELFF. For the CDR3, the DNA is TGCGCCAGCAGCCGGGAGTTTTTCACCGGGGAGCTGTTTTTT.